This T cell receptor beta chain was observed in a study of blood T cells in healthy people across ages. Study findings and constraints: While age rose, TCR beta diversity per million T cells dropped in a roughly linear way. Unsorted PBMC input precluded a conclusive naive versus antigen-experienced comparison.

The CDR3 extends over 17 amino acids. Germline CDR1 MDHEN, CDR2 SYDVKM. Trimming removed 6 bases at V and 4 bases at J, with 24 bases between. A second PCR of 7 to 11 cycles used a sample-barcoded 5' primer and a J-beta primer mix. TCRdb reprocessed the 5' RACE reads via MiXCR and lists one record per CDR3 protein. This table holds more than 750,000 distinct CDR3 sequences, 25% to 30% found once. This clonotype was seen only a few times. No antigen is known for it. Separately, the same data were catalogued under a study of T cells of mothers and their children. As that report states: A second PCR was performed with the M1S primer. This primer added sample barcodes and 2-4 random nucleotides. Each child gave around 3 million TCR beta CDR3 reads (each mother, over 8.5 million).

The chain joins TRBV28 to TRBJ1-1, with D perhaps TRBD1 (6 bases). Sequencing was carried out using blood. This sequence originates from a woman between 40 and 50 years old in good health. The CDR3 is CASSPLGGVGRGTEAFF. The CDR3 DNA sequence: TGTGCCAGCAGCCCCCTTGGGGGCGTGGGTCGGGGCACTGAAGCTTTCTTT.